These 29 T cell receptor beta chains were sequenced from one sample in a study of tumor and adjacent non-tumor tissue in lung cancer. This sample's RNA came from whole unsorted tissue. A modified ARM-PCR protocol with three rounds of nested PCR amplified TCRbeta. One entry per CDR3 protein results from TCRdb running MiXCR on the multiplex PCR reads. The table lists under 250,000 distinct CDR3 sequences, 60% to 85% of them singletons. The sample consisted of lung tumor tissue. These receptor sequences come from a man aged 60 to 69 with non-small cell lung cancer.

About this clonotype itself: One end of the junction varies from germline; a read error may be responsible. The V gene is TRBV11-2, the J gene TRBJ2-3; TRBD2 is a possible D gene (6 bases). Germline CDR1 is SGHAT and CDR2 is FQNNGV. The CDR3 extends over 16 amino acids. DNA for the CDR3: TGTGCCAGCAACTCAGTCGGGGGATTTAGCACAGATACGCAATATTTT. This codes for CASNSVGGFSTDTQYF.

This clonotype has a count of ten or more. V and J are TRBV24-1 and TRBJ2-2, with TRBD1 matching 9 bases. After removal of 2 bases from V and 4 bases from J, the junction contained 7 bases not matched to a gene. CDR3 size: 17 residues. The V gene's germline CDR1 is KGHDR and CDR2 SFDVKD. CDR3 in DNA: TGTGCCACCAGTGATTCGGCGGACAGGGGTATCACCGGGGAGCTGTTTTTT. The encoded protein is CATSDSADRGITGELFF.

As for this clonotype: One end of the junction varies from germline; a read error may be responsible. The chain combines TRBV4-1 with TRBJ1-1; 9 nucleotides match TRBD1. The length of the CDR3 is 14 residues. CDR1 is MGHRA, CDR2 YSYEKL, per germline. Here the CDR3 DNA reads TGCGCTAGCACCCCACCCCGGACAGGGGCTGAAGCTCTCTTT. It codes for CASTPPRTGAEALF.

The chain recombines TRBV29-1 with TRBJ1-6; 7 bases align to TRBD1. V gave up 7 bases and J gave up 7 bases; unmatched junction bases: 10. The CDR3 consists of 14 residues. Germline CDR1 is SQVTM and CDR2 is ANQGSEA. CDR3 sequence (DNA): TGCAGCGCCTTGATAGGGGGCAGGAATTCACCCCTCCACTTT. Translated, it gives CSALIGGRNSPLHF.

This clonotype has just a few counts. The chain joins TRBV4-3 to TRBJ2-1, with no clear D. CDR1 and CDR2 (germline): LGHNA, YSLEER. V was cut by 0 bases and J by 3 bases, with 6 bases left in between. The CDR3 runs to 14 residues. This chain's CDR3 is CASSQEGFYNEQFF. CDR3 nucleotides: TGCGCCAGCAGCCAAGAGGGCTTCTACAATGAGCAGTTCTTC.

The J gene is TRBJ1-5, the V gene TRBV12-5, with 7 positions matching TRBD1. This CDR3 contains 15 residues. Germline V gene data show CDR1 as LGHNT and CDR2 as FRNRAP. V lost 1 base, J lost 2 bases, and 2 bases stayed unmatched. DNA for the CDR3: TGTGCTAGTGGTTTGGAGGGGGCCGGCAATCAGCCCCAGCATTTT. This sequence encodes CASGLEGAGNQPQHF.

Note on this clonotype: One base away lies a much larger clone, so this may be a sequencing read error. The V call is TRBV29-1, the J call TRBJ2-5; D not certain. CDR1 is SQVTM, CDR2 ANQGSEA, per germline. The V end was cut by 0 bases, the J end by 3 bases, with 14 bases between. The length of the CDR3 is 15 residues. The chain's CDR3 is CSVEENSGPKETQYF. The CDR3, as DNA: TGCAGCGTTGAAGAGAACAGTGGGCCAAAAGAGACCCAGTACTTC.

V is TRBV29-1 and J is TRBJ2-3, with 11 bases identical to TRBD2. J gave up 14 bases and V 4 bases, and 17 bases lay outside the gene matches. Germline CDR1 and CDR2: SQVTM and ANQGSEA. The CDR3 length is 15 residues. The CDR3 sequence is CSVVIIAGGTDMRYF. The CDR3 DNA reads as TGCAGCGTTGTAATTATAGCGGGAGGGACAGATATGCGGTATTTT.

For this clonotype: At one end the junction does not follow the germline gene, possibly because of a read error. V and J are TRBV5-4 and TRBJ2-1; 8 nucleotides align to TRBD2. This CDR3 contains 15 residues. Looked up from germline, CDR1 is SGHNT and CDR2 is YYREEE (reference sequence). Here the CDR3 reads CASSFIAGNHNEQSF. In DNA form, the CDR3 reads TGTGCCAGCAGCTTTATAGCGGGGAACCACAATGAGCAGTCCTTC.

The V and J genes are TRBV20-1 and TRBJ2-7, with 8 bases matching TRBD2. Germline V lookup: CDR1 DFQATT, CDR2 SNEGSKA (reference sequence). The CDR3 has 15 amino acids. The CDR3 sequence is CNTRRSSGSLNEQYF. Written as DNA, the CDR3 is TGCAATACTAGAAGGTCCAGCGGGAGTCTAAACGAGCAGTACTTC.

With regard to this clonotype: One base away lies a much larger clone, so this may be a sequencing read error. The chain is built from TRBV29-1 and TRBJ1-6; D is uncertain. The V end was cut by 6 bases, the J end by 6 bases, with 15 bases between. This CDR3 spans 14 amino acids. Per the germline V gene, CDR1 is SQVTM and CDR2 is ANQGSEA. DNA of the CDR3: TGCAGCGTCGCCAAGGGAGAAGTTAATTCACCCCTCCACTTT. It codes for CSVAKGEVNSPLHF.

This clonotype was counted at least ten times. This chain joins TRBV6-5 and TRBJ2-1, with no clear D. V was clipped by 4 bases and J by 0 bases, with 13 bases between them. Germline V CDR1 and CDR2: MNHEY, SVGAGI. The CDR3 is 16 amino acids. The CDR3 loop is CASSSMHYRSYNEQFF. The CDR3, as DNA: TGTGCCAGCAGTTCGATGCATTACCGCTCCTACAATGAGCAGTTCTTC.

Comment on this clonotype: A read error may account for a junction end that differs from germline. The V call is TRBV6-2 or TRBV6-3, the J call TRBJ2-5; 11 bases fit TRBD2. CDR1 MNHEY and CDR2 SVGEGT come from the germline V gene. The CDR3 consists of 18 residues. This CDR3 is CASSYVTSGSRDQETLYF. CDR3 in DNA: TGTGCCAGCAGTTACGTCACTAGCGGGAGCAGGGACCAAGAGACCCTGTACTTC.

This clonotype was observed many times. The chain employs TRBV14 and TRBJ2-3; 7 positions match TRBD2. The CDR3 has 15 amino acids. V trimming: 1 base; J trimming: 2 bases; junction bases outside the gene matches: 3. Germline assignment: CDR1 SGHDN and CDR2 FVKESK. CDR3 nucleotides: TGTGCCAGCAGCCAAGTGGGGGGGATCACAGATACGCAGTATTTT. This sequence encodes CASSQVGGITDTQYF.

Comments on this clonotype: It may be a read error: a sequence one base away is much more abundant. It is likely a read error, because the conserved phenylalanine at the end of the CDR3 is missing. This chain connects TRBV5-6 to TRBJ2-1; D might be TRBD1 (6 bases). The CDR3 extends over 14 amino acids. V lost 0 bases to trimming and J lost 7 bases, with 11 bases between them. Germline V gene lookup returns CDR1 SGHDT and CDR2 YYEEEE. CDR3 in amino acids: CASSLAGTSNEQFV. CDR3 DNA sequence: TGTGCCAGCAGCTTGGCCGGGACATCGAATGAGCAGTTCGTC.

Note on this clonotype: A much bigger clone sits one base away, suggesting this may be a read error. Given the absence of the conserved phenylalanine or tryptophan at the CDR3 end, a read error is likely. The chain carries TRBV11-2 and TRBJ2-5; D is perhaps TRBD2 (5 bases). Deletions cut 7 bases from V and 5 bases from J, with 8 bases between. The CDR3 sequence is 11 residues long. Germline values: CDR1 SGHAT, CDR2 FQNNGV. CDR3 residues: CASTRGETQYI. The CDR3 DNA reads as TGTGCCAGCACCCGAGGGGAGACCCAGTACATC.

Details on this clonotype: One base away lies a much larger clone, so this may be a sequencing read error. This chain uses TRBV6-2 or TRBV6-3 with TRBJ1-1; D not certain. The CDR3 has 12 residues. Germline CDR1 reads MNHEY; CDR2 reads SVGEGT. Here the CDR3 reads CANSQGLREAFF. The CDR3 nucleotides read TGTGCCAACAGTCAAGGGTTGAGAGAAGCTTTCTTT.

Comment on this clonotype: This may stem from a read error, because a much larger clone lies one nucleotide away. The conserved final phenylalanine or tryptophan is absent from the CDR3, which likely points to a read error. This chain connects TRBV4-2 to TRBJ2-7, with D maybe TRBD2 (6 bases). V lost 0 bases, J lost 0 bases, and 15 bases lay in between. From germline, CDR1 is LGHNA and CDR2 YNFKEQ. This CDR3 region has 17 residues. The CDR3 bases are TGTGCCAGCAGCCAAGATCTTGTCCGGGGGAGCTCCTACGAGCAGTACCTC. It codes for CASSQDLVRGSSYEQYL.

In the case of this clonotype: A much larger clone lies one base from this, so it may be a read error. The chain combines TRBV6-1 with TRBJ1-1, with 7 bases matching TRBD1. The J segment lost 5 bases and the V segment lost 7 bases, leaving 13 bases of the junction unmatched. Germline CDR1 is MNHNS and CDR2 is SASEGT. The CDR3 runs 15 residues. CDR3 in amino acids: CASNDAGTVRTEAFF. The CDR3 coding sequence is TGTGCCAGCAACGACGCCGGGACAGTGCGTACTGAAGCTTTCTTT.

This chain links TRBV19 with TRBJ1-1, with 8 bases aligning to TRBD1. CDR3 size: 15 residues. Germline V gene sequence: CDR1 LNHDA, CDR2 SQIVND (reference sequence). With V trimmed by 7 bases and J by 4 bases, 11 bases remained unmatched. The CDR3 DNA is TGTGCCAGTACCCTCAGGGAACAGGGGGTCACTGAAGCTTTCTTT. Translated: CASTLREQGVTEAFF.

The chain employs TRBV20-1 and TRBJ2-4; D remains ambiguous. This CDR3 comprises 16 residues. The germline V gene has CDR1 DFQATT and CDR2 SNEGSKA (reference sequence). Deletions cut 0 bases from V and 5 bases from J, with 17 bases between. CDR3 protein: CSARDVRVYGENIQYF. For the CDR3, the DNA is TGCAGTGCTAGAGATGTACGGGTTTACGGCGAAAACATTCAGTACTTC.

The chain is built from TRBV28 and TRBJ2-3, with a weak D call TRBD2 (6 bases). Germline assignment: CDR1 MDHEN and CDR2 SYDVKM. The length of the CDR3 is 13 residues. Trimming cost V 6 bases and J 2 bases, with 9 bases left between them. Written as DNA, the CDR3 is TGTGCCAGCAGGTCTAGCGCCACAGATACGCAGTATTTT. This translates into CASRSSATDTQYF.

The chain recombines TRBV5-6 with TRBJ1-6; D gene uncertain. Trimming took 0 bases from V and 7 from J, leaving 14 bases between them. The length of the CDR3 is 16 residues. CDR1 is SGHDT and CDR2 is YYEEEE in the germline V gene. The CDR3 DNA reads as TGTGCCAGCAGCTTGGGCCCCAGAGTGGAAAATTCACCCCTCCACTTT. This sequence encodes CASSLGPRVENSPLHF.

Only a few counts were recorded for this clonotype. The chain uses TRBV13 and TRBJ2-7; a weak D match, TRBD2 (6 bases). Germline loops: CDR1 PRHDT, CDR2 FYEKMQ (reference sequence). This CDR3 has 14 residues. The germline V and J ends were trimmed by 7 bases and 3 bases, with 16 bases remaining between them. CDR3 bases: TGTGCCAGCACCTCCAGGCTAGCGAACTACGAGCAGTACTTC. As protein: CASTSRLANYEQYF.

V is TRBV5-6 and J is TRBJ2-1; 7 positions match TRBD2. J was trimmed by 10 bases and V by 8 bases; bases with no gene match: 15. The CDR3 has 14 residues. Germline values: CDR1 SGHDT, CDR2 YYEEEE. In DNA form, the CDR3 reads TGTGCCAGTACCCCTTTTCGACTAGCCCGCGAGCAGTTCTTC. It yields the protein CASTPFRLAREQFF.

Worth noting for this clonotype: The CDR3 does not end in the conserved phenylalanine or tryptophan, so this is likely a read error. It is unclear where the CDR3 begins or ends on the DNA, so no DNA is shown, and the CDR3 is as TCRdb lists it. The V call is TRBV10-3, the J call TRBJ1-2. The CDR3 sequence runs 19 residues, both termini included. Germline V gene data show CDR1 as ENHRY and CDR2 as SYGVKD. The CDR3 is CAISGRRVGGEKPNYGYII.

The V call is TRBV4-2, the J call TRBJ1-2; 11 nucleotides match TRBD1. This CDR3 spans 15 amino acids. Looked up from germline, CDR1 is LGHNA and CDR2 is YNFKEQ. The CDR3 loop reads CTNSQDGQGARGYTF. CDR3 nucleotides: TGTACCAACAGCCAAGATGGACAGGGGGCAAGGGGCTACACCTTC.

This clonotype was observed many times. The chain has TRBV4-3 and TRBJ2-1; 11 bases align to TRBD2. The V segment lost 3 bases and the J segment 3 bases; nucleotides outside the gene matches: 1. Germline assignment: CDR1 LGHNA and CDR2 YSLEER. The CDR3 is 15 residues long. CDR3 sequence reads: CASSQTSGDYNEQFF. The CDR3 nucleotides read TGCGCCAGCAGCCAGACTAGCGGGGACTACAATGAGCAGTTCTTC.

Regarding this clonotype: A clone one base away is much larger, so this may be a read error. The J gene is TRBJ2-5, the V gene TRBV29-1; 7 positions match TRBD2. The junction had 9 bases not matched to a gene; V was cut back by 1 base and J by 4 bases. The CDR3 extends over 15 amino acids. Germline V CDR1 and CDR2: SQVTM, ANQGSEA. The CDR3 loop reads CSVEATQREGETQYF. Written as DNA, the CDR3 is TGCAGCGTTGAAGCCACTCAGCGGGAAGGAGAGACCCAGTACTTC.